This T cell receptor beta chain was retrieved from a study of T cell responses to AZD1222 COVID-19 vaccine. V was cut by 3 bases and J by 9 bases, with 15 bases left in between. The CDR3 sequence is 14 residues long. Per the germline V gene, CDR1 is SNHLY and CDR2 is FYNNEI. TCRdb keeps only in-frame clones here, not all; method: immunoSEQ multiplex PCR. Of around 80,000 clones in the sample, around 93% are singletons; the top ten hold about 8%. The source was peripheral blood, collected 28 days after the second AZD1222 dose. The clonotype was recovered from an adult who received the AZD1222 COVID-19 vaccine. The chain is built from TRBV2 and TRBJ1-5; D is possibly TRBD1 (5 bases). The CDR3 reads CASSEGQGARPQHF. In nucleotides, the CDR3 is TGTGCCAGCAGTGAGGGCCAGGGTGCCCGGCCCCAGCATTTT.